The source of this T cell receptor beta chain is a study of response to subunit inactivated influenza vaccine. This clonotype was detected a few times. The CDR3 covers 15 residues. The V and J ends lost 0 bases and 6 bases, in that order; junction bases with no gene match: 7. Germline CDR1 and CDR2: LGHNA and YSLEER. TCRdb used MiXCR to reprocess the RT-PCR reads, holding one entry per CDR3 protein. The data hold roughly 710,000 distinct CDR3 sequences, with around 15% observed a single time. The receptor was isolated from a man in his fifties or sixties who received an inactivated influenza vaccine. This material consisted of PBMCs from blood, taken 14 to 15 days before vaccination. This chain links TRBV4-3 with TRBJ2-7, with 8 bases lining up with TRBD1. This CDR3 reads CASSQEDRERCEQYF. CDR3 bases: TGCGCCAGCAGCCAAGAGGACAGGGAAAGGTGCGAGCAGTACTTC.